The 32 T cell receptor beta chains below all came from one sample that was sequenced in a study of radiotherapy plus CTLA-4 blockade in lung cancer. Sequencing was performed with immunoSEQ multiplex PCR; in TCRdb, only in-frame clones are kept and a portion is missing. Here the sample spans about 82,000 clones, about two thirds being singletons. The sequences come from peripheral blood, collected from a patient treated with radiotherapy plus ipilimumab. These receptors came from a human donor with non-small cell lung cancer that progressed on radiotherapy plus ipilimumab.

The rearrangement uses TRBV9 and TRBJ2-2; 9 bases agree with TRBD1. The germline gives CDR1 SGDLS, CDR2 YYNGEE. The CDR3 sequence is 16 residues long. Losses at the gene ends were 2 bases for V and 6 bases for J; bases not matched to a gene: 8. Here the CDR3 DNA reads TGTGCCAGCAGCGTTGGGGGACAGGGTTCCTCCGGGGAGCTGTTTTTT. Translated, it gives CASSVGGQGSSGELFF. Complete variable domain (other parts from reference TRBV9 and TRBJ2-2): DSGVTQTPKHLITATGQRVTLRCSPRSGDLSVYWYQQSLDQGLQFLIQYYNGEERAKGNILERFSAQQFPDLHSELNLSSLELGDSALYFCASSVGGQGSSGELFFGEGSRLTVL.

The chain combines TRBV29-1 with TRBJ2-2, with 8 bases matching TRBD1. CDR3 length: 15 residues. CDR1 and CDR2 from the germline V gene are SQVTM and ANQGSEA. V lost 1 base and J lost 4; bases outside the gene matches: 5. This CDR3 is CSVEGRDRGTGELFF. CDR3 bases: TGCAGCGTTGAAGGCAGAGACAGGGGCACCGGGGAGCTGTTTTTT.

The CDR3 spells CASSLEAGDSGNTIYF. In DNA form, the CDR3 reads TGCGCCAGCAGCTTGGAGGCCGGGGACTCTGGAAACACCATATATTTT. The gene calls are TRBV5-1 and TRBJ1-3; D not resolved. Germline V gives CDR1 SGHRS, CDR2 YFSETQ. The CDR3 is made up of 16 amino acids. V was pared by 0 bases and J by 0 bases, with 10 bases between.

The chain combines TRBV4-1 with TRBJ1-1; no definite D call. Germline lookup yields CDR1 MGHRA and CDR2 YSYEKL. The germline V and J ends were trimmed by 8 bases and 4 bases, with 17 bases remaining between them. The CDR3 consists of 14 residues. CDR3 region: CASSNTGFGTEAFF. In nucleotides, the CDR3 is TGCGCCAGCTCCAACACGGGATTTGGCACTGAAGCTTTCTTT.

There are a few counts of this clone. This chain connects TRBV15 to TRBJ2-1; 8 bases match TRBD1. CDR1 and CDR2 from the germline V gene are LNHNV and YYDKDF (reference sequence). This CDR3 spans 15 amino acids. J gave up 5 bases and V 0 bases, and 3 bases lay outside the gene matches. The CDR3 sequence: CATSRDRTGNNEQFF. The CDR3 DNA follows: TGTGCCACCAGCAGAGATCGGACAGGGAACAATGAGCAGTTCTTC.

This chain joins TRBV9 and TRBJ2-2; a possible D gene is TRBD2 (6 bases). Trimming pared 4 bases from V and 4 bases from J, leaving 11 bases between. The CDR3 loop spans 14 amino acids. CDR1 and CDR2 from the germline V gene are SGDLS and YYNGEE. In nucleotides, the CDR3 is TGTGCCAGCAGCCGAGCGGGCGGCACCGGGGAGCTGTTTTTT. As protein: CASSRAGGTGELFF.

The chain employs TRBV11-2 and TRBJ2-7; weak D call: TRBD2 (5 bases). This CDR3 has 14 residues. Germline V gene lookup returns CDR1 SGHAT and CDR2 FQNNGV. V shed 0 bases and J shed 7 bases, with 13 bases lying between them. The chain's CDR3 is CASSLERTGWEQYF. Here the CDR3 DNA reads TGTGCCAGCAGCTTAGAAAGGACTGGCTGGGAGCAGTACTTC.

The table lists this clone with a few counts. The rearrangement joins TRBV28 to TRBJ2-7; D remains ambiguous. CDR1 and CDR2 (germline): MDHEN, SYDVKM. The CDR3 sequence is 11 residues long. V lost 6 bases, J lost 2 bases, and 5 bases lay in between. Here the CDR3 reads CASSRTYEQYF. CDR3 coding DNA: TGTGCCAGCAGCCGCACCTACGAGCAGTACTTC.

This clone appeared a few times. The chain combines TRBV2 with TRBJ2-7, with a weak D call TRBD1 (6 bases). Trimming stripped 2 bases from V and 7 bases from J, with 9 bases between. Germline V lookup: CDR1 SNHLY, CDR2 FYNNEI. CDR3 length: 12 residues. The CDR3 here is CASSEWGQEQYF. In DNA form, the CDR3 reads TGTGCCAGCAGTGAATGGGGGCAAGAGCAGTACTTC. Supplemented by reference TRBV2 and TRBJ2-7, the full variable domain reads EPEVTQTPSHQVTQMGQEVILRCVPISNHLYFYWYRQILGQKVEFLVSFYNNEISEKSEIFDDQFSVERPDGSNFTLKIRSTKLEDSAMYFCASSEWGQEQYFGPGTRLTVT.

The chain employs TRBV6-5 and TRBJ2-1, with D perhaps TRBD1 or TRBD2 (5 bases each). The CDR3 consists of 14 residues. From germline, CDR1 is MNHEY and CDR2 SVGAGI. V lost 2 bases, J lost 1 base, and 6 bases lay in between. For the CDR3, the DNA is TGTGCCAGCAGTTACGGGGGTTCCTACAATGAGCAGTTCTTC. This translates into CASSYGGSYNEQFF.

V usage is TRBV5-4 and J usage is TRBJ2-1; D perhaps matches TRBD1 (6 bases). The CDR3 length is 16 residues. The V gene's germline CDR1 is SGHNT and CDR2 YYREEE (reference sequence). V lost 3 bases and J lost 3, with 16 bases in between. CDR3 region: CASSSSGVRSYNEQFF. The CDR3, as DNA: TGTGCCAGCAGCTCATCAGGGGTCAGGAGCTACAATGAGCAGTTCTTC.

The rearrangement links TRBV7-9 to TRBJ2-6; D is possibly TRBD1 (5 bases). V gave up 7 bases and J gave up 0 bases, with 10 bases separating them. Germline CDR1 SEHNR, CDR2 FQNEAQ (reference sequence). The CDR3 consists of 15 residues. The chain's CDR3 is CASTGLVSGANVLTF. In DNA form, the CDR3 reads TGTGCCAGCACAGGGCTCGTCTCTGGGGCCAACGTCCTGACTTTC.

The V and J genes are TRBV2 and TRBJ2-1, with D possibly being TRBD2 (6 bases). Germline CDR1 is SNHLY and CDR2 is FYNNEI. Trimming removed 8 bases at V and 0 bases at J, with 14 bases between. CDR3 length: 15 residues. The CDR3 nucleotides are TGTGCCAGCGTGAGGTGGAGGGACTCCTACAATGAGCAGTTCTTC. This codes for CASVRWRDSYNEQFF.

CDR3 region: CASSLERGTEKLFF. DNA for the CDR3: TGCGCCAGCAGCTTAGAGAGGGGCACTGAAAAACTGTTTTTT. The J gene is TRBJ1-4, the V gene TRBV5-1, with D maybe TRBD1 (5 bases). The CDR3 sequence is 14 residues long. Trimming removed 2 bases at V and 7 bases at J, with 12 bases between. Germline CDR1 SGHRS, CDR2 YFSETQ.

The chain is built from TRBV6-1 and TRBJ2-2; no firm D call. Germline V gene sequence: CDR1 MNHNS, CDR2 SASEGT. The CDR3 has 16 amino acids. V dropped 3 bases and J dropped 5 bases, with 16 bases sitting between them. The CDR3, as DNA: TGTGCCAGCAGTGACCTGGCGGAGACTTTGACCGGGGAGCTGTTTTTT. Translating gives CASSDLAETLTGELFF.

The J gene is TRBJ1-1, the V gene TRBV18; 7 bases match TRBD1. The V segment lost 5 bases and the J segment 5 bases; nucleotides outside the gene matches: 8. CDR1 and CDR2 from the germline V gene are KGHSH and LQKENI. The CDR3 consists of 14 residues. Written as DNA, the CDR3 is TGTGCCAGCTCATTGGTATCAGGGGGAACTGAAGCTTTCTTT. It translates to CASSLVSGGTEAFF.

This rearrangement joins TRBV27 to TRBJ1-5; TRBD1 agrees at 7 bases. Germline V gene data show CDR1 as MNHEY and CDR2 as SMNVEV (reference sequence). The CDR3 consists of 14 residues. The V gene end was trimmed by 6 bases and the J gene end by 2 bases; junction bases not matched to a gene: 4. The CDR3 DNA sequence: TGTGCCAGCAGCCGAGACAGGGGCAATCAGCCCCAGCATTTT. Protein: CASSRDRGNQPQHF.

The rearrangement links TRBV9 to TRBJ1-1; no clear D gene. The V end was cut by 4 bases, the J end by 0 bases, with 16 bases between. This CDR3 region has 16 residues. CDR1 SGDLS and CDR2 YYNGEE come from the germline V gene. Here the CDR3 DNA reads TGTGCCAGCAGCCCCCAAGGGAGGAACCTGAACACTGAAGCTTTCTTT. It is translated as CASSPQGRNLNTEAFF.

The chain uses TRBV28 and TRBJ1-4, with a possible D match to TRBD1 (6 bases). Germline V gene lookup returns CDR1 MDHEN and CDR2 SYDVKM. Trimming pared 8 bases from V and 3 bases from J, leaving 7 bases between. This CDR3 contains 12 residues. CDR3 DNA sequence: TGTGCCAGCGAGGGGGCTAATGAAAAACTGTTTTTT. Residues: CASEGANEKLFF.

This chain links TRBV13 with TRBJ2-5, with D perhaps TRBD2 (6 bases). V lost 5 bases, J lost 5 bases, and 18 bases lay in between. CDR1 and CDR2 (germline): PRHDT, FYEKMQ (reference sequence). The CDR3 spans 15 residues. DNA for the CDR3: TGTGCCAGCAGCCCTGGGCAGATGGGGAGGGAGACCCAGTACTTC. Amino acid sequence: CASSPGQMGRETQYF.

This clone has only a few counts. This chain joins TRBV11-1 and TRBJ2-7, with TRBD1 identical over 8 bases. The J segment lost 0 bases and the V segment lost 2 bases, leaving 3 bases of the junction unmatched. This CDR3 spans 15 amino acids. Per germline, CDR1 SGHAT and CDR2 FQDESV (reference sequence). The CDR3 DNA reads TGTGCCAGCAGCTTAAGGACAGGGACCTCCTACGAGCAGTACTTC. Protein product: CASSLRTGTSYEQYF.

J is TRBJ2-7 and V is TRBV28, with TRBD2 as a possible D gene (6 bases). CDR1 is MDHEN, CDR2 SYDVKM, per germline. The CDR3 runs 15 residues. V gave up 7 bases and J gave up 3 bases, with 19 bases separating them. The CDR3, as DNA: TGTGCCAGCACCGAGGGGCAGGGAGGTCACTACGAGCAGTACTTC. Residues: CASTEGQGGHYEQYF.

The chain is built from TRBV6-1 and TRBJ2-1; D is unclear. Trimming removed 8 bases from V and 3 bases from J, with 14 bases in between. The CDR3 runs to 14 residues. Germline V gene data show CDR1 as MNHNS and CDR2 as SASEGT. Written as DNA, the CDR3 is TGTGCCAGCGAGACAAGCAGGAACTACAATGAGCAGTTCTTC. Its translation is CASETSRNYNEQFF.

The rearrangement uses TRBV2 and TRBJ2-1; possibly TRBD2 for D (7 bases). The CDR3 loop spans 16 amino acids. V lost 7 bases to trimming and J lost 3 bases, with 19 bases between them. From germline, CDR1 is SNHLY and CDR2 FYNNEI. The DNA of the CDR3 is TGTGCCAGCACCCCGGCCCGCGGGGGCAACTACAATGAGCAGTTCTTC. This gives the protein CASTPARGGNYNEQFF.

The rearrangement joins TRBV27 to TRBJ1-4, with D tentatively TRBD1 (6 bases). Germline V gene lookup returns CDR1 MNHEY and CDR2 SMNVEV (reference sequence). Trimming took 5 bases from V and 8 from J, leaving 18 bases between them. This CDR3 spans 15 amino acids. CDR3 residues: CASSPTPGQGEKLFF. The DNA of the CDR3 is TGTGCCAGCAGTCCCACTCCGGGACAAGGCGAAAAACTGTTTTTT.

V and J are TRBV28 and TRBJ2-3; 10 nucleotides line up with TRBD2. The CDR3 has 16 residues. Germline V gene sequence: CDR1 MDHEN, CDR2 SYDVKM. With V trimmed by 5 bases and J by 4 bases, 9 bases remained unmatched. The CDR3 coding sequence is TGTGCCAGCAGTACCCCAGCAGCGGGAGGGCCAGATACGCAGTATTTT. It specifies CASSTPAAGGPDTQYF.

The chain has TRBV28 and TRBJ2-5; 10 bases match TRBD1. CDR1 and CDR2 (germline): MDHEN, SYDVKM. The CDR3 length is 16 residues. Trimming at V came to 4 bases and at J to 1 base, leaving 6 bases not matched to a gene. CDR3 nucleotides: TGTGCCAGCAGTTCCCCGGGACAGGGGTTCCAAGAGACCCAGTACTTC. This gives the protein CASSSPGQGFQETQYF.

This clone appeared once. The gene calls are TRBV14 and TRBJ1-1; D gene uncertain. V was shortened by 5 bases and J by 5 bases, with 12 bases between the two germline ends. Germline V gives CDR1 SGHDN, CDR2 FVKESK. The CDR3 has 13 residues. The CDR3 DNA sequence: TGTGCCAGCAGCTTTGGGGTAAGGACTGAAGCTTTCTTT. Its translation is CASSFGVRTEAFF.

The CDR3 region is CASSQEGTRGSYNSPLHF. The DNA of the CDR3 is TGCGCCAGCAGCCAAGAAGGTACTCGGGGGTCCTATAATTCACCCCTCCACTTT. This rearrangement joins TRBV4-1 to TRBJ1-6; D is possibly TRBD1 (5 bases). Germline V lookup: CDR1 MGHRA, CDR2 YSYEKL. The V end lost 0 bases, the J end lost 1 base, and 13 bases lay between the germline ends. The CDR3 totals 18 residues.

The chain's CDR3 is CASRTGGLGYGYTF. The CDR3 coding sequence is TGTGCCAGCAGGACAGGGGGCTTAGGTTATGGCTACACCTTC. This rearrangement joins TRBV28 to TRBJ1-2; 10 nucleotides align to TRBD1. The CDR3 extends over 14 amino acids. Trimming cost V 6 bases and J 5 bases; bases outside gene matches: 6. Looked up from germline, CDR1 is MDHEN and CDR2 is SYDVKM.

The chain is built from TRBV19 and TRBJ1-6; possible D gene TRBD1, 6 bases. With 3 bases removed from V and 7 bases from J, the gap between germline ends came to 19 bases. In germline, CDR1 is LNHDA, CDR2 SQIVND (reference sequence). CDR3 length: 17 amino acids. CDR3: CASSIGGAGSTNSPLHF. The CDR3 coding sequence is TGTGCCAGTAGTATCGGGGGGGCCGGGTCCACGAATTCACCCCTCCACTTT.

The chain recombines TRBV6-6 with TRBJ2-7; D is perhaps TRBD1 (5 bases). CDR1 and CDR2 from the germline V gene are MNHNY and SVGAGI (reference sequence). Trimming cost V 4 bases and J 4 bases, with 11 bases left between them. The CDR3 is made up of 13 amino acids. CDR3 residues: CASSSRVGYEQYF. In DNA form, the CDR3 reads TGTGCCAGCAGTTCCAGGGTAGGGTACGAGCAGTACTTC.